Listed below are T cell receptor beta chains from one sample, sequenced in a study of T cell responses to AZD1222 COVID-19 vaccine. Using immunoSEQ multiplex PCR, the repertoire was profiled, and TCRdb retains in-frame clones only, with some absent. The table includes approximately 110,000 clones, 91% detected once. The specimen was peripheral blood, collected on day 0 of AZD1222 vaccination. All receptors derive from an adult in good health. Each CDR3 is given with its conserved first and last residue. D genes are given only for firm matches. Size is omitted from some rows. Given values are once, few, many or a class for expanded clones.

j_call v_call d_call clone_size cdr3_nt cdr3_aa
TRBJ2-2 TRBV14 NA NA TGTGCCAGCGGCGTTTCGAACACCGGGGAGCTGTTTTTT CASGVSNTGELFF
TRBJ1-1 TRBV19 NA NA TGTGCCAGTAGTATCTATCCCCAGGAGAACACTGAAGCTTTCTTT CASSIYPQENTEAFF
TRBJ1-2 TRBV28 NA once TGTGCCAGCAGCCCTGGGGCAGGGGCTGGCTACACCTTC CASSPGAGAGYTF
TRBJ1-4 TRBV5-8 TRBD1 NA TGTGCCAGCAGCCATTTGACAGGGGATAATGAAAAACTGTTTTTT CASSHLTGDNEKLFF
TRBJ1-2 TRBV19 NA NA TGTGCCAGTAGTCCGGAAACTAACTATGGCTACACCTTC CASSPETNYGYTF
TRBJ1-4 TRBV30 NA NA TGTGCCTGGACAACAGGGACAAGTAATGAAAAACTGTTTTTT CAWTTGTSNEKLFF
TRBJ2-7 TRBV4-1 NA NA TGCGCCAGCAGCACCCCAATCCGGGGGGCGGGCGAGCAGTACTTC CASSTPIRGAGEQYF
TRBJ1-5 TRBV27 TRBD1 NA TGTGCCAGCAGTTTGGGACAGGGGAATCAGCCCCAGCATTTT CASSLGQGNQPQHF
TRBJ1-2 TRBV4-3 TRBD1 NA TGCGCCAGCAGCCAATCTCCCAACAGGGGAGACTATGGCTACACCTTC CASSQSPNRGDYGYTF
TRBJ1-5 TRBV6-6 NA few TGTGCCAGCAGTTACACCAGGGTCGGCAATCAGCCCCAGCATTTT CASSYTRVGNQPQHF
TRBJ1-1 TRBV4-1 TRBD1 NA TGCGCCAGCAGCCACTCGGACAGGATCTTGGGGACTGAAGCTTTCTTT CASSHSDRILGTEAFF
TRBJ1-2 TRBV5-6 NA once TGTGCCAGCAGCTCCCGGGACGGAAACTATGGCTACACCTTC CASSSRDGNYGYTF
TRBJ2-1 TRBV15 NA NA TGTGCCACCAGAGACCCCGGGGGAGCGGACGAAGAGCAGTTCTTC CATRDPGGADEEQFF
TRBJ2-1 TRBV19 TRBD2 NA TGTGCCAGTAGTGCCCCTAGCGGGGATTACAATGAGCAGTTCTTC CASSAPSGDYNEQFF
TRBJ2-3 TRBV7-9 NA NA TGTGCCAGCAGCTCCAGGATCGGGGGCCCAAGCACAGATACGCAGTATTTT CASSSRIGGPSTDTQYF
TRBJ1-1 TRBV5-4 TRBD1 NA TGTGCCAGCAGCATTGGGGACAGGGAGAGGACTGAAGCTTTCTTT CASSIGDRERTEAFF
TRBJ2-5 TRBV4-3 NA NA TGCGCCAGCAGCCAAGATCTAGGGACGGGCCCTTGGGGGACCCAGTACTTC CASSQDLGTGPWGTQYF
TRBJ1-1 TRBV4-1 NA NA TGCGCCAGCAGCCATGCTACAGGTAGAGTAGGGGCTTTCTTT CASSHATGRVGAFF
TRBJ2-7 TRBV7-2 TRBD2 NA TGTGCCAGCAGCTTGAGCGGGGGTCCCTACGAGCAGTACTTC CASSLSGGPYEQYF
TRBJ1-2 TRBV19 NA NA TGTGCCAGTAGTCACCGGGGCCATGGACCATATGGCTACACCTTC CASSHRGHGPYGYTF
TRBJ1-1 TRBV4-3 NA NA TGCGCCAGCAGCCAAGAGGGGGTAATAAGTGAAGCTTTCTTT CASSQEGVISEAFF
TRBJ2-3 TRBV19 TRBD2 few TGTGCCAGTAGTAGGGGACTAGACACAGATACGCAGTATTTT CASSRGLDTDTQYF
TRBJ2-3 TRBV7-8 NA NA TGTGCCAGCAGCTTAGGTCCCCTAGCAGATACGCAGTATTTT CASSLGPLADTQYF
TRBJ1-1 TRBV11-2 NA NA TGTGCCAGCAGCTTAAGGATGAACACTGAAGCTTTCTTT CASSLRMNTEAFF
TRBJ2-5 TRBV18 NA NA TGTGCCAGCTCACTCTCCGGGGGCACCCAAGAGACCCAGTACTTC CASSLSGGTQETQYF
TRBJ2-1 TRBV4-2 TRBD2 NA TGTGCCAGCAGCCAAGTGGGTAGCGGGAGCGAGCAGTTCTTC CASSQVGSGSEQFF
TRBJ2-7 TRBV20-1 TRBD1 NA TGCAGTGCCCACAGGGGCCACGAGCAGTACTTC CSAHRGHEQYF
TRBJ1-1 TRBV19 NA NA TGTGCCAGTAGTATTTTCCAGGGTGGCCAGGCTTTCTTT CASSIFQGGQAFF
TRBJ1-4 TRBV5-1 TRBD1 NA TGCGCCAGCAGCTTGCGACAGGGATCTAATGAAAAACTGTTTTTT CASSLRQGSNEKLFF
TRBJ2-1 TRBV3-1/TRBV3-2 NA NA TGTGCCAGCAGCCACGGGGGGCGGAATGAGCAGTTCTTC CASSHGGRNEQFF
TRBJ2-1 TRBV11-2 NA NA TGTGCCAGCAGCTTAGATCGCCTAGATGAGCAGTTCTTC CASSLDRLDEQFF
TRBJ2-1 TRBV6-1 TRBD2 NA TGTGCCAGCAGTGAAGCGCTGGGCGGAAGCGGGAGGGCCGATGAGCAGTTCTTC CASSEALGGSGRADEQFF
TRBJ2-2 TRBV5-1 NA NA TGCGCCAGCAGCTTGCGGCTCGTCACGAACACCGGGGAGCTGTTTTTT CASSLRLVTNTGELFF
TRBJ1-2 TRBV18 NA NA TGTGCCAGCTCGCCGCAGGGTGGGGGCTACACCTTC CASSPQGGGYTF
TRBJ2-2 TRBV5-1 NA NA TGCGCCAGCAGCTTGGCCGGGGGAGAATACACCGGGGAGCTGTTTTTT CASSLAGGEYTGELFF
TRBJ1-2 TRBV11-2 TRBD1 NA TGTGCCAGCAGCCAACAGGGGGACTATGGCTACACCTTC CASSQQGDYGYTF
TRBJ1-6 TRBV10-2 NA few TGCGCCAGCAGTTCGATCCGGGGGGTAGGTTCACCCCTCCACTTT CASSSIRGVGSPLHF
TRBJ2-1 TRBV6-5 NA NA TGTGCCAGTACCTCCCCTCGCAGCTGGGATGAGCAGTTCTTC CASTSPRSWDEQFF
TRBJ2-3 TRBV15 TRBD2 NA TGTGCCACCGCGACTAGCGGGAAAGGGGCAGATACGCAGTATTTT CATATSGKGADTQYF
TRBJ1-6 TRBV5-4 TRBD1 NA TGTGCCAGCAGCTTGAGACAGGGGAGGAATTCACCCCTCCACTTT CASSLRQGRNSPLHF
TRBJ2-5 TRBV30 TRBD2 NA TGTGCCTGGAGTTGGGGTGGAGCGGGAGTTGGGTACTTC CAWSWGGAGVGYF
TRBJ2-2 TRBV11-1 NA NA TGTGCCAGCAGCTTACTAAACACCGGGGAGCTGTTTTTT CASSLLNTGELFF
TRBJ1-5 TRBV6-5 NA NA TGTGCCAGCAAACAGGAACAGGTCAATCAGCCCCAGCATTTT CASKQEQVNQPQHF
TRBJ2-3 TRBV6-6 TRBD2 NA TGTGCCAGCAGTTACGGGCAGCGGGACACAGATACGCAGTATTTT CASSYGQRDTDTQYF
TRBJ1-3 TRBV9 NA few TGTGCCAGCAGCGTAGAAGGGTCTGGAAACACCATATATTTT CASSVEGSGNTIYF
TRBJ1-1 TRBV18 TRBD1 NA TGTGCCAGCCCCGGGAGACAGGGCATGAACACTGAAGCTTTCTTT CASPGRQGMNTEAFF
TRBJ1-4 TRBV25-1 NA NA TGTGCCAGCAGTATTGGGGGAACGTGGGGAAAACTGTTTTTT CASSIGGTWGKLFF